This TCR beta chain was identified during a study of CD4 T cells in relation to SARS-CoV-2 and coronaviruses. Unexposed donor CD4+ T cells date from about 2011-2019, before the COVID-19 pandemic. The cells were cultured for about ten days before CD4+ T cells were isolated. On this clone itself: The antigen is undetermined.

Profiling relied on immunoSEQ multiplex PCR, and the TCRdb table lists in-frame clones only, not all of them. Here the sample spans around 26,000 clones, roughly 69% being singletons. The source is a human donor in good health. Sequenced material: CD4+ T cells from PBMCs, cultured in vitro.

CDR3 in amino acids: CASSIGSTDTQYF. CDR3 in DNA: TGTGCCAGTAGTATCGGAAGCACAGATACGCAGTATTTT. V usage is TRBV19 and J usage is TRBJ2-3; unclear D gene. CDR1 and CDR2 from the germline V gene are LNHDA and SQIVND (reference sequence). This CDR3 has 13 amino acids. With 3 bases removed from V and 0 bases from J, the gap between germline ends came to 4 bases. Based on the CDR3 plus reference TRBV19 and TRBJ2-3, the full variable domain is DGGITQSPKYLFRKEGQNVTLSCEQNLNHDAMYWYRQDPGQGLRLIYYSQIVNDFQKGDIAEGYSVSREKKESFPLTVTSAQKNPTAFYLCASSIGSTDTQYFGPGTRLTVL.